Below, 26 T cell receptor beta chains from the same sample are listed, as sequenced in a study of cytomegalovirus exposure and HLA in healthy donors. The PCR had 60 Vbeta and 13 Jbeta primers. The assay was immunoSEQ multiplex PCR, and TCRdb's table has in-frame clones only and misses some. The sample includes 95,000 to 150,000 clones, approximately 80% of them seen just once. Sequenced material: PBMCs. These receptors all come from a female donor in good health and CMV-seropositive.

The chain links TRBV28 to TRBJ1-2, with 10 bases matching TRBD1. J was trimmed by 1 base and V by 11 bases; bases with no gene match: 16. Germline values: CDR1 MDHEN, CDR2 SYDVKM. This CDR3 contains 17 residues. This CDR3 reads CAGPPGQGKMVNYGYTF. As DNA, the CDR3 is TGTGCCGGGCCGCCGGGACAGGGGAAGATGGTTAACTATGGCTACACCTTC.

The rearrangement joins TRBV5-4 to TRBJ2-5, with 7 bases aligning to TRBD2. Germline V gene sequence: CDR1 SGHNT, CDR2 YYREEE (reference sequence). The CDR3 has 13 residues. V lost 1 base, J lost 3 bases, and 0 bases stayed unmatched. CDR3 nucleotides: TGTGCCAGCAGCTTGCTAGCGGAAGAGACCCAGTACTTC. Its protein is CASSLLAEETQYF.

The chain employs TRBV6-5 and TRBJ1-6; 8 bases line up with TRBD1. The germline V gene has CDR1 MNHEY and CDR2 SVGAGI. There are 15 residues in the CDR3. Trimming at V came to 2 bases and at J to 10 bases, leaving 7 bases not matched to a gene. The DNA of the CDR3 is TGTGCCAGCAGTTACGAAGGGACAGGAGGATCACCCCTCCACTTT. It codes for CASSYEGTGGSPLHF.

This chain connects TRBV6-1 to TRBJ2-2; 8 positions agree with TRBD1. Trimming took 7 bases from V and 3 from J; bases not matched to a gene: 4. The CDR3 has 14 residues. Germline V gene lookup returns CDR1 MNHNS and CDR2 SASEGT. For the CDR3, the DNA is TGTGCCAGCAATGGGGACAGGTACACCGGGGAGCTGTTTTTT. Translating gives CASNGDRYTGELFF.

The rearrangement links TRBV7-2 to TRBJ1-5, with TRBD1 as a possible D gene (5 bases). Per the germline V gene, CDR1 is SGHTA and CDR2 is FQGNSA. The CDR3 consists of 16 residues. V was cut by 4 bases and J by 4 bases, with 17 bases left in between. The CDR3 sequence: CASSSLGPGLNQPQHF. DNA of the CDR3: TGTGCCAGCAGCTCCCTGGGGCCGGGCCTGAATCAGCCCCAGCATTTT.

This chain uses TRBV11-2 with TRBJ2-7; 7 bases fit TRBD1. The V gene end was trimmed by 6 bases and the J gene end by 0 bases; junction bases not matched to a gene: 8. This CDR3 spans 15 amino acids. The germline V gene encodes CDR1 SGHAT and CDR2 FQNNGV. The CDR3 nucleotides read TGTGCCAGCAGGCCATACCGGGACAGCTCCTACGAGCAGTACTTC. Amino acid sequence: CASRPYRDSSYEQYF.

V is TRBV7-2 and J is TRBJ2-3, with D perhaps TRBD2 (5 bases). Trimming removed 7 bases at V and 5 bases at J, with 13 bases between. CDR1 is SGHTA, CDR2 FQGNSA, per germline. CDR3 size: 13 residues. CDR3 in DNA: TGTGCCAGCACCGCGGGCCCCGGAGATACGCAGTATTTT. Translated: CASTAGPGDTQYF.

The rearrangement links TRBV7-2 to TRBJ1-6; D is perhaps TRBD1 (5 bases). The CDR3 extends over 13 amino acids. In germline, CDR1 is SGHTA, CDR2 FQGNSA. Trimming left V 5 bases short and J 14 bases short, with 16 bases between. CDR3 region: CASSPDIPQTLHF. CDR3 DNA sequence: TGTGCCAGCAGCCCGGACATTCCCCAGACCCTCCACTTT.

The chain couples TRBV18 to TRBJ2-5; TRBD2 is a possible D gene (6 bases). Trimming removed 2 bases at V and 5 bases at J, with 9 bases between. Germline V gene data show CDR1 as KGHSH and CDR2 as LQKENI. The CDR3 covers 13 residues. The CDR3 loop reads CASSPAGSETQYF. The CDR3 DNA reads TGTGCCAGCTCACCAGCGGGGTCGGAGACCCAGTACTTC. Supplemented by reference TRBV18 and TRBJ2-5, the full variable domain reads NAGVMQNPRHLVRRRGQEARLRCSPMKGHSHVYWYRQLPEEGLKFMVYLQKENIIDESGMPKERFSAEFPKEGPSILRIQQVVRGDSAAYFCASSPAGSETQYFGPGTRLLVL.

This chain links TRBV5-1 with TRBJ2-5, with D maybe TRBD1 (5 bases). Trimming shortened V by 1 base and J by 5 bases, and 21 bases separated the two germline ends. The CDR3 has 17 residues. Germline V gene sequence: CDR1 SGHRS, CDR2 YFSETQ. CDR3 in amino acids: CASSLRRSQGRGETQYF. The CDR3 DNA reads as TGCGCCAGCAGCTTGCGTCGATCGCAGGGTCGAGGTGAGACCCAGTACTTC.

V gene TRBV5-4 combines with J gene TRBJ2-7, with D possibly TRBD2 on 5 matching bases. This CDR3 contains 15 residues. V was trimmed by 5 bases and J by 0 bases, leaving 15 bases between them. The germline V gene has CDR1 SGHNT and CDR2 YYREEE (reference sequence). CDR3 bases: TGTGCCAGCAGGCATTCCGGGATGAGCTCCTACGAGCAGTACTTC. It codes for CASRHSGMSSYEQYF.

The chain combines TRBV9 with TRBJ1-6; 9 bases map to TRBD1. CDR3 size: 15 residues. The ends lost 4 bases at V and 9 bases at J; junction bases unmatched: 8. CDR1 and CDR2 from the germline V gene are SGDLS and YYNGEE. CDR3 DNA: TGTGCCAGCAGCCCAGATCCGGGACAGGGTTCACCCCTCCACTTT. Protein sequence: CASSPDPGQGSPLHF.

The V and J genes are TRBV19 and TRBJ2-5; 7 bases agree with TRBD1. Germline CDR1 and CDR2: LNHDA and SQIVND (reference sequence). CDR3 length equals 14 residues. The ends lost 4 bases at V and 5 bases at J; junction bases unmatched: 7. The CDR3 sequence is CASSTLGTEETQYF. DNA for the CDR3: TGTGCCAGTAGTACCCTGGGGACAGAGGAGACCCAGTACTTC.

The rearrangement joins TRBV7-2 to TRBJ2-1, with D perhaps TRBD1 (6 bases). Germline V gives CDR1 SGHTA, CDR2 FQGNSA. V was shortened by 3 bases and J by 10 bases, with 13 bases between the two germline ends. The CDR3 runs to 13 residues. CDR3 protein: CASSFQGQGEQFF. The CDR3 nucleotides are TGTGCCAGCAGCTTCCAGGGGCAGGGGGAGCAGTTCTTC.

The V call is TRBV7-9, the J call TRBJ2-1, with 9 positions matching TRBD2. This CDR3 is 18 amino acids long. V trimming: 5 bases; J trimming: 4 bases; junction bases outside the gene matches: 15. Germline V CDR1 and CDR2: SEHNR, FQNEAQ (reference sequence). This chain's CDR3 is CASSPTRERLADYNEQFF. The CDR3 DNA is TGTGCCAGCAGCCCTACGAGGGAACGACTAGCGGATTACAATGAGCAGTTCTTC.

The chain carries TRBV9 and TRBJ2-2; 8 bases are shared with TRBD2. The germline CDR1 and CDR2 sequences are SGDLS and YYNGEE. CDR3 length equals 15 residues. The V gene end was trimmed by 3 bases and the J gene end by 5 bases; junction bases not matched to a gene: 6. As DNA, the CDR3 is TGTGCCAGCAGCGCATACGGACTAGCAACCGGGGAGCTGTTTTTT. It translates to CASSAYGLATGELFF.

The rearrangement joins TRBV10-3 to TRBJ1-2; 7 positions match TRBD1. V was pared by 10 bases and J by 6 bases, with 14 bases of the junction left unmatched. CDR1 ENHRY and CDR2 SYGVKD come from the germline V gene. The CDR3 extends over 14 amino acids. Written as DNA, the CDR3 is TGTGCCAACCAACTTAGACAGGGTTTGGATGGCTACACCTTC. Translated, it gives CANQLRQGLDGYTF.

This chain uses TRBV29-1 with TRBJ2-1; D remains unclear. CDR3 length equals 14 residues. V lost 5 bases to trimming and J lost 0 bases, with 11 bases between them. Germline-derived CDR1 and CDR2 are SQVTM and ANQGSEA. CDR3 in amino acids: CSVSPYGSYNEQFF. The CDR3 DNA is TGCAGCGTTAGCCCCTACGGCTCCTACAATGAGCAGTTCTTC.

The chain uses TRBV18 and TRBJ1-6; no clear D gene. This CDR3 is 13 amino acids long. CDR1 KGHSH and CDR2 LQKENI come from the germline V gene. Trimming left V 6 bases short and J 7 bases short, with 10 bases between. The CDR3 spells CASSSEHNSPLHF. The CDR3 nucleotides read TGTGCCAGCTCCTCGGAGCACAATTCACCCCTCCACTTT.

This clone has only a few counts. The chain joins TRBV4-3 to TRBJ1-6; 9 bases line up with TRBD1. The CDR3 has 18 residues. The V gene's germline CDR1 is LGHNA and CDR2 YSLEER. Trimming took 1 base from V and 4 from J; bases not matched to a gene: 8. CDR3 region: CASSQAPKTGGYNSPLHF. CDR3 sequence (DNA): TGCGCCAGCAGCCAAGCCCCGAAGACAGGGGGGTATAATTCACCCCTCCACTTT.

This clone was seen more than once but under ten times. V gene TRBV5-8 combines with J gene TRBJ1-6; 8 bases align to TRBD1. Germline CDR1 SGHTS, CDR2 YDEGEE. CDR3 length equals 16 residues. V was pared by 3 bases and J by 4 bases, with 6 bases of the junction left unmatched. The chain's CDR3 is CASSSGQDLYNSPLHF. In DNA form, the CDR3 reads TGTGCCAGCAGCTCGGGACAGGACCTTTATAATTCACCCCTCCACTTT.

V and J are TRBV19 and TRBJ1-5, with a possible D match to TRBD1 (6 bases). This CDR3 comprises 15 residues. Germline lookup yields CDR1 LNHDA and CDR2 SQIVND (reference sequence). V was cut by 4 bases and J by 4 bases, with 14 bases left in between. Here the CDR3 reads CASSTPDSGNQPQHF. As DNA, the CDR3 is TGTGCCAGTAGTACCCCGGACAGTGGAAATCAGCCCCAGCATTTT. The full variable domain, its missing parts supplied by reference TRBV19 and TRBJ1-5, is DGGITQSPKYLFRKEGQNVTLSCEQNLNHDAMYWYRQDPGQGLRLIYYSQIVNDFQKGDIAEGYSVSREKKESFPLTVTSAQKNPTAFYLCASSTPDSGNQPQHFGDGTRLSIL.

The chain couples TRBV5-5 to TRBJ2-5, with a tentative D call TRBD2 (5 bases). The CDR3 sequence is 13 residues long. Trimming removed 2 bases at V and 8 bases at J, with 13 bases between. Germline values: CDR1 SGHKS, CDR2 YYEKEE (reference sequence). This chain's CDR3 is CASSFGYSGTQYF. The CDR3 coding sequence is TGTGCCAGCAGCTTTGGCTACTCGGGAACCCAGTACTTC.

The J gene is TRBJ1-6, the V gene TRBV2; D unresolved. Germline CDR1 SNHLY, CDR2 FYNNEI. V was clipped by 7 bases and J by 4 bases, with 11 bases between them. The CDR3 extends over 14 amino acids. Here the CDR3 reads CASKIVRYNSPLHF. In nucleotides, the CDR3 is TGTGCCAGCAAGATAGTACGGTATAATTCACCCCTCCACTTT.

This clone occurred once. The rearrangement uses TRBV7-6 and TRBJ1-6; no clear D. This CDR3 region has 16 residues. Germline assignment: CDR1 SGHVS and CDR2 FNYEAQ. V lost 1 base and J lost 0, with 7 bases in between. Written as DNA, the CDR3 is TGTGCCAGCAGCTTAGAGAGAATCTCCTATAATTCACCCCTCCACTTT. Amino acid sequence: CASSLERISYNSPLHF.

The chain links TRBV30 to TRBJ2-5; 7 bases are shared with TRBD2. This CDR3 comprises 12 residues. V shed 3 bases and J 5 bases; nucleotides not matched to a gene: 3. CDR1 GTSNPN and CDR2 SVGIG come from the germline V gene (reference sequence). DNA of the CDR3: TGTGCCTGGAGGACTAGCCATGAGACCCAGTACTTC. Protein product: CAWRTSHETQYF.